This is a list of T cell receptor beta chains from one sample in a study of high-grade serous ovarian cancer treatment subgroups. Repertoires were generated with immunoSEQ multiplex PCR, while TCRdb's copy carries only in-frame clones and drops some. The table lists about 9,000 clones, about three quarters of them singletons. The sequenced sample consisted of tumor tissue. The receptors here all came from a human donor with high-grade serous ovarian cancer. CDR3s include the opening cysteine and the closing phenylalanine or tryptophan. D genes are given only for firm matches. Part of the rows lack a size; the others show once, few, many or a class for expanded clones.

j_call d_call v_call clone_size cdr3_aa cdr3_nt
TRBJ2-1 TRBD2 TRBV10-3 . CAIRAAGGSYNEQFF TGTGCCATCAGGGCGGCGGGAGGGTCCTACAATGAGCAGTTCTTC
TRBJ2-2 . TRBV5-6 once CASSLARRGLTGELFF TGTGCCAGCAGCTTGGCGAGGAGGGGGCTCACCGGGGAGCTGTTTTTT
TRBJ2-7 . TRBV27 . CASSFGVGPYEQYF TGTGCCAGCAGTTTTGGGGTGGGCCCCTACGAGCAGTACTTC
TRBJ1-6 TRBD1 TRBV5-8 . CASSLDTGTGVGTLHF TGTGCCAGCAGCTTGGACACCGGGACAGGGGTCGGGACCCTCCACTTT
TRBJ2-2 TRBD2 TRBV4-2 . CASSQERMSGINTGELFF TGTGCCAGCAGCCAAGAGAGAATGAGCGGGATTAACACCGGGGAGCTGTTTTTT
TRBJ1-1 . TRBV9 . CASSPRTSWNTEAFF TGTGCCAGCAGCCCAAGGACATCCTGGAACACTGAAGCTTTCTTT
TRBJ2-2 TRBD1 TRBV28 . CASSLTGTGATKRTGELFF TGTGCCAGCAGTTTAACCGGGACAGGGGCAACCAAACGTACCGGGGAGCTGTTTTTT
TRBJ2-2 TRBD2 TRBV19 few CASSRTSGTGELFF TGTGCCAGTTCTAGAACTAGCGGGACCGGGGAGCTGTTTTTT
TRBJ2-3 TRBD2 TRBV13 . CASGPSGLAETDTQYF TGTGCCAGCGGCCCCTCGGGACTAGCGGAGACAGATACGCAGTATTTT
TRBJ2-6 TRBD1 TRBV10-2 . CASRGQGSLRNVLTF TGCGCCAGCAGGGGACAGGGGTCTCTGCGCAACGTCCTGACTTTC
TRBJ1-4 . TRBV5-8 large CASSLRAKEKLFF TGTGCCAGCAGTCTAAGAGCGAAGGAAAAACTGTTTTTT
TRBJ2-7 . TRBV4-3 . CASSQIPTVGGYEQYF TGCGCCAGCAGCCAAATACCAACAGTGGGGGGCTACGAGCAGTACTTC
TRBJ2-1 TRBD2 TRBV4-3 . CASSQDNGGGLYNEQFF TGCGCCAGCAGCCAAGATAATGGCGGGGGACTCTACAATGAGCAGTTCTTC
TRBJ2-7 . TRBV12-2 . CASRLGGHSYEQYF TGTGCAAGTCGCTTAGGGGGACACTCCTACGAGCAGTACTTC
TRBJ2-1 . TRBV4-1 . CASSQVGTVQFF TGCGCCAGCAGCCAAGTAGGCACAGTGCAGTTCTTC
TRBJ2-7 . TRBV5-4 . CASSLAGGSGRWSYEQYF TGTGCCAGCAGCTTGGCAGGGGGCAGCGGGAGGTGGTCCTACGAGCAGTACTTC
TRBJ1-2 . TRBV18 few CASSLDGDYGYTF TGTGCCAGCTCACTGGACGGAGACTATGGCTACACCTTC
TRBJ2-1 . TRBV4-2 few CASSQTAEGSYNEQFF TGTGCCAGCAGCCAAACGGCGGAGGGCTCCTACAATGAGCAGTTCTTC
TRBJ1-1 TRBD1 TRBV6-1 few CASSRTGFVEAFF TGTGCCAGCAGTAGGACAGGGTTCGTTGAAGCTTTCTTT
TRBJ1-2 TRBD1 TRBV5-4 . CASSLAPGQEGNGYTF TGTGCCAGCAGCCTCGCTCCGGGACAGGAAGGGAATGGCTACACCTTC
TRBJ1-1 . TRBV2 once CASSNGDHTEAFF TGTGCCAGCTCGAACGGGGACCACACTGAAGCTTTCTTT
TRBJ2-5 . TRBV5-1 few CASSLGSTQETQYF TGCGCCAGCAGCTTGGGGAGCACCCAAGAGACCCAGTACTTC
TRBJ2-7 TRBD1 TRBV13 . CASSLGNRGAYEQYF TGTGCCAGCAGCTTAGGTAACAGGGGGGCCTACGAGCAGTACTTC
TRBJ1-2 . TRBV7-2 . CASSLVGLGYTF TGTGCCAGCAGCTTAGTTGGGCTTGGCTACACCTTC
TRBJ2-7 . TRBV2 few CASSGRAPTLYEQYF TGTGCCAGCAGTGGCCGGGCCCCGACCCTCTACGAGCAGTACTTC
TRBJ2-7 . TRBV5-1 . CASSLGSGLTYEQYF TGCGCCAGCAGCTTGGGCAGCGGACTAACCTACGAGCAGTACTTC
TRBJ2-1 TRBD2 TRBV2 . CASSEALRGLAGGPGFF TGTGCCAGCAGTGAAGCGCTTCGGGGACTAGCGGGAGGGCCAGGGTTCTTC
TRBJ2-7 . TRBV6-5 . CASHRENLAGEQYF TGTGCCAGCCACAGGGAAAATTTAGCCGGCGAGCAGTACTTC
TRBJ1-3 TRBD1 TRBV14 medium-sized CASSQVRDSSGNTIYF TGTGCCAGCAGCCAAGTTCGGGACAGCTCTGGAAACACCATATATTTT
TRBJ2-6 . TRBV18 . CASSPDLGRFGAGANVLTF TGTGCCAGCTCACCCGATTTGGGCAGGTTTGGTGCTGGGGCCAACGTCCTGACTTTC
TRBJ2-5 TRBD2 TRBV7-3 . CASSLVSGRGETQYF TGTGCCAGCAGCTTAGTTAGCGGGAGGGGCGAGACCCAGTACTTC
TRBJ1-2 . TRBV11-1 few CASSLTDWGYGYTF TGTGCCAGCAGCTTAACCGACTGGGGCTATGGCTACACCTTC
TRBJ2-3 . TRBV2 . CASRVRTGRALDTQYF TGTGCCAGCAGGGTCAGGACTGGACGAGCTTTAGATACGCAGTATTTT
TRBJ2-5 TRBD2 TRBV27 few CASSMSSGRRQETQYF TGTGCCAGCAGTATGTCTAGCGGGAGAAGGCAAGAGACCCAGTACTTC
TRBJ2-3 . TRBV5-4 . CASSPSTDTQYF TGTGCCAGCAGCCCCTCCACAGATACGCAGTATTTT
TRBJ2-1 . TRBV2 . CASSKMGGGAGYNEQFF TGTGCCAGCAGTAAAATGGGTGGCGGGGCGGGCTACAATGAGCAGTTCTTC
TRBJ1-5 TRBD1 TRBV2 . CASSSGTESNQPQHF TGTGCCAGCAGTTCCGGGACAGAGAGCAATCAGCCCCAGCATTTT
TRBJ2-5 . TRBV7-2 . CASSPVGGGEETQYF TGTGCCAGCAGCCCCGTCGGGGGTGGCGAGGAGACCCAGTACTTC
TRBJ2-7 . TRBV2 medium-sized CASSRRDITNF TGTGCCAGCAGCCGGAGAGATATCACGAACTTC
TRBJ2-5 . TRBV9 . CASSVGGLSETQYF TGTGCCAGCAGCGTAGGGGGCCTCTCAGAGACCCAGTACTTC
TRBJ1-2 . TRBV27 . CASSPDLTYGYTF TGTGCCAGCAGTCCCGATCTAACCTATGGCTACACCTTC
TRBJ2-3 TRBD1 TRBV11-1 . CASSLDIGGGTDTQYF TGTGCCAGCAGCCTAGATATAGGGGGCGGTACAGATACGCAGTATTTT
TRBJ2-7 TRBD1 TRBV5-1 . CASSLSDRKIYEQYF TGCGCCAGCAGCTTGTCGGACAGGAAAATCTACGAGCAGTACTTC
TRBJ1-1 . TRBV20-1 . CSARDRYEAFF TGCAGTGCTAGAGATAGGTATGAAGCTTTCTTT
TRBJ2-7 . TRBV12-2 . CASRLGGRGFCEQYF TGTGCAAGTCGCTTAGGGGGGCGGGGTTTCTGCGAGCAGTACTTC
TRBJ2-3 TRBD1 TRBV7-2 . CASSLGQARGDTQYF TGTGCCAGCAGCTTGGGACAGGCCCGAGGGGATACGCAGTATTTT
TRBJ1-2 TRBD1 TRBV5-5 . CASSLDRWDSKGYTF TGTGCCAGCAGCTTGGATCGTTGGGACAGCAAGGGCTACACCTTC
TRBJ2-1 . TRBV10-2 . CASNGRLGNEQFF TGCGCCAGCAATGGCCGGTTGGGAAATGAGCAGTTCTTC
TRBJ1-2 . TRBV5-1 . CASSLALSTDGYGYTF TGCGCCAGCAGCTTGGCCCTTTCGACAGACGGCTATGGCTACACCTTC
TRBJ2-3 . TRBV9 few CASSVEDLTDTQYF TGTGCCAGCAGCGTCGAGGATCTCACAGATACGCAGTATTTT
TRBJ1-1 . TRBV15 . CATSRVRGAEAFF TGTGCCACCAGCAGAGTTAGGGGGGCTGAAGCTTTCTTT